Detailed here is one T cell receptor (beta chain). It lacks a known antigen. No base-level quality is on record; no much larger clone is a single base apart. The collaborating institutions used their own protocols to collect whole blood in K2EDTA tubes. Collaborator samples were shipped for TCRbeta analysis as frozen whole blood, isolated PBMCs, or DNA extracted from either sample type. Including the terminal cysteine and phenylalanine, the CDR3 comprises 16 residues. The only DNA kept is the CDR3, 48 bases in frame from the first base. As encoded in the germline V gene, CDR1 is SGHTA while CDR2 is FQGNSA. V gives up 4 bases and J gives up 13 bases, and the segment between their germline ends measures 23 bases. The data were taken from a study of blood T cell repertoires in COVID-19 (dated by TCRdb to about 2020). As for the study more broadly: Samples from collaborators originated in the United States, Italy and Spain and spanned both the acute and convalescent phases of COVID-19. The prospective study material was composed of cDNA or gDNA derived from T cells, B-cell-depleted T cells, or PBMCs. Deeply sampled blood TCRbeta repertoires from subjects exposed to, actively infected with, or recovered from COVID-19 were included in the dataset. A freely available public database, intended as a resource for researchers studying the immune response to SARS-CoV-2, is where the repertoires were released. Samples came from the ongoing ImmuneRACE study (first 160 participants) plus 1,254 subjects from 6 global collaborators. Sample metadata almost always included a de-identified subject ID, COVID-19 status, age in years and sex. Where available, HLA class I and class II types were obtained from metadata supplied by the sample provider rather than from assay-based typing.

The immunoSEQ Assay, a bias-controlled multiplex PCR, was used to amplify TCRbeta CDR3 regions from genomic DNA. As for the authors' bioinformatics: Within the assay, amplification of reference gene primers was used to estimate how many nucleated cells each sample contained. Sequence reads were collapsed and filtered to measure the absolute abundance of every unique TCRbeta CDR3 rearrangement. For each sample, productive Simpson clonality was calculated as the square root of Simpson's diversity index across productive rearrangements. Drawn from immuneACCESS, this table holds only the in-frame rearrangements with V and J called that TCRdb kept. Clones are partly lost; checked studies trace under half to an unresolved V gene and leave the rest unexplained. V, J and clone size are those of that table, while D and trimming were read from the DNA. Counted in this sample were 140,000 to 150,000 clones; 80% of them appeared once. Jointly, the top ten make up roughly 13% of the sample.

Paper-wide results and their limitations: How much clinical and demographic metadata was included differed by source and by participant, and the metadata was provided uncurated.

Sequencing was done on a sample of peripheral blood. The sequence was obtained from a man aged 55-75 years with active or convalescent COVID-19. The rearrangement joined TRBV7-2 to TRBJ1-6, and possibly TRBD1, on 6 matching bases. The DNA reads as follows: TGTGCCAGCAGCTCGTCCACCGGGACAACCTCCCGTCCCCTCCACTTT. Translated, this gives CASSSSTGTTSRPLHF.